This T cell receptor (beta chain) was recorded in a study of response to subunit inactivated influenza vaccine. TCRdb re-analysed the RT-PCR reads in MiXCR, keeping a single row per CDR3 protein. The sample has 550,000 to 600,000 distinct CDR3 sequences, approximately 12% seen once. Study-level findings and limits: Seasonal influenza vaccination, on each occasion, was suggested by the authors to recruit few new T cells.

To note about this clonotype: The antigen remains undetermined.

The CDR3 loop spans 16 amino acids. V lost 5 bases and J lost 4; bases outside the gene matches: 6. In germline, CDR1 is SEHNR, CDR2 FQNEAQ (reference sequence). Material: PBMCs from blood, obtained on the day of vaccination. This sequence originates from a man aged 50-60 years who received an inactivated influenza vaccine. This chain links TRBV7-9 with TRBJ2-2; TRBD1 matches 11 bases. CDR3 in DNA: TGTGCCAGCAGCCTCCGGACAGGGGGCCTCACCGGGGAGCTGTTTTTT. The encoded protein is CASSLRTGGLTGELFF.